Listed here are 19 T cell receptor beta chains from one sample, sequenced in a study of Ad26.COV2.S vaccination and SARS-CoV-2 variants. Assay used: immunoSEQ multiplex PCR; TCRdb lists only in-frame clones, some missing. The profile shows some 300,000 clones, more than 70% of them singletons. Described treatment: roughly 19 received Ad26.COV2.S at low or high dose, single or two shots; several received placebo; per-sample allocation not given. Sampling occurred on day 63 after the first vaccine or placebo injection. Sequencing used peripheral blood, obtained in a trial of Ad26.COV2.S vaccine versus placebo. The receptors stem from a person between 18 and 65 years old who received the Ad26.COV2.S COVID-19 vaccine or a placebo.

The chain carries TRBV4-1 and TRBJ1-6; D unresolved. Between the trimmed V and J ends, which lost 0 bases and 2 bases, there was a span of 11 bases. CDR1 is MGHRA, CDR2 YSYEKL, per germline. CDR3 length: 17 amino acids. The CDR3 protein is CASSQEGWGTYNSPLHF. CDR3 in DNA: TGCGCCAGCAGCCAAGAAGGGTGGGGTACCTATAATTCACCCCTCCACTTT.

The genes are TRBV7-6 and TRBJ2-1; 11 nucleotides match TRBD1. With 1 base clipped from V and 4 bases from J, the junction kept 3 bases outside the gene matches. Germline V lookup: CDR1 SGHVS, CDR2 FNYEAQ. The CDR3 spans 16 residues. CDR3 coding DNA: TGTGCCAGCAGCTTAGTCGGGACAGGGGGTTACAATGAGCAGTTCTTC. Translated, it gives CASSLVGTGGYNEQFF.

The CDR3 spells CSARGDKGQYF. CDR3 nucleotides: TGCAGTGCTAGAGGTGATAAAGGGCAGTACTTC. The chain combines TRBV20-1 with TRBJ2-7; D gene unclear. Germline lookup yields CDR1 DFQATT and CDR2 SNEGSKA (reference sequence). The CDR3 has 11 amino acids. V shed 1 base and J shed 9 bases, with 10 bases lying between them.

The chain joins TRBV6-5 to TRBJ1-5; D is undetermined. Trimming pared 4 bases from V and 7 bases from J, leaving 17 bases between. CDR1 and CDR2 (germline): MNHEY, SVGAGI. The length of the CDR3 is 15 residues. The CDR3 DNA is TGTGCCAGCAGTTTGGGCCCCTTGGTGGGGCAGCCCCAGCATTTT. It codes for CASSLGPLVGQPQHF.

There are a few counts of this clone. The V gene is TRBV7-8, the J gene TRBJ2-1; weak D call: TRBD1 (7 bases). This CDR3 is built from 18 residues. V was shortened by 5 bases and J by 8 bases, with 28 bases between the two germline ends. The germline gives CDR1 SGHVS, CDR2 FQNEAQ. CDR3 bases: TGTGCCAGCAGCCTAGGGTCGGTTGGAGGGGGCTATGGAGATGAGCAGTTCTTC. Its translation: CASSLGSVGGGYGDEQFF.

The V call is TRBV6-6, the J call TRBJ1-2; 8 bases map to TRBD1. The CDR3 contains 13 residues. Germline V gene lookup returns CDR1 MNHNY and CDR2 SVGAGI (reference sequence). V dropped 4 bases and J dropped 7; count of bases not matched to a gene: 5. The CDR3 sequence: CASSWDRFSGYTF. CDR3 nucleotide sequence: TGTGCCAGCAGTTGGGACAGGTTCTCTGGCTACACCTTC.

This chain uses TRBV6-1 with TRBJ2-7; 13 nucleotides align to TRBD2. V trimming: 5 bases; J trimming: 7 bases; junction bases outside the gene matches: 8. Germline assignment: CDR1 MNHNS and CDR2 SASEGT. The CDR3 runs to 15 residues. CDR3 DNA sequence: TGTGCCAGCAGTCGGACTAGCGGGGGCGTGGGGGAGCAGTACTTC. It yields the protein CASSRTSGGVGEQYF.

The chain uses TRBV29-1 and TRBJ1-2; D uncertain. V was cut by 3 bases and J by 2 bases, with 10 bases left in between. The CDR3 extends over 13 amino acids. Per the germline V gene, CDR1 is SQVTM and CDR2 is ANQGSEA. CDR3: CSVERNLNYGYTF. The CDR3 DNA sequence: TGCAGCGTTGAGAGGAATCTAAACTATGGCTACACCTTC. Combining the CDR3 with reference TRBV29-1 and TRBJ1-2 gives the whole variable domain SAVISQKPSRDICQRGTSLTIQCQVDSQVTMMFWYRQQPGQSLTLIATANQGSEATYESGFVIDKFPISRPNLTFSTLTVSNMSPEDSSIYLCSVERNLNYGYTFGSGTRLTVV.

The rearrangement links TRBV6-4 to TRBJ1-3, with TRBD1 matching 12 bases. Per the germline V gene, CDR1 is MRHNA and CDR2 is SNTAGT. This CDR3 spans 15 amino acids. Trimming cost V 9 bases and J 4 bases; bases outside gene matches: 7. This chain's CDR3 is CASPSGQGAGNTIYF. The CDR3 nucleotides are TGTGCCAGTCCCTCGGGACAGGGGGCAGGAAACACCATATATTTT.

The chain links TRBV2 to TRBJ2-5, with 7 bases lining up with TRBD1. The V and J ends lost 2 bases and 2 bases, in that order; junction bases with no gene match: 17. Germline lookup yields CDR1 SNHLY and CDR2 FYNNEI. This CDR3 has 19 amino acids. The CDR3 coding sequence is TGTGCCAGCAGTGAACTCCTCCCGAGGGGGCGAACTTTTCAAGAGACCCAGTACTTC. It is translated as CASSELLPRGRTFQETQYF.

The chain joins TRBV7-3 to TRBJ1-2; 7 nucleotides align to TRBD1. V lost 1 base to trimming and J lost 11 bases; unmatched junction nucleotides: 16. The germline V gene has CDR1 SGHTA and CDR2 FQGTGA. The CDR3 contains 16 residues. In nucleotides, the CDR3 is TGTGCCAGCAGCTTAAGTCCCCCCCGGGACAGCACCGAGTACACCTTC. Protein product: CASSLSPPRDSTEYTF.

The V gene is TRBV6-2 or TRBV6-3, the J gene TRBJ2-2; tentative D call: TRBD2 (5 bases). Germline V lookup: CDR1 MNHEY, CDR2 SVGEGT. Trimming removed 4 bases at V and 6 bases at J, with 12 bases between. CDR3 length equals 14 residues. The CDR3 loop reads CASSSPGGAGELFF. CDR3 coding DNA: TGTGCCAGCAGTTCTCCCGGAGGAGCCGGGGAGCTGTTTTTT.

This chain connects TRBV5-6 to TRBJ1-4, with D unresolved. Germline V gene lookup returns CDR1 SGHDT and CDR2 YYEEEE. The germline V and J ends were trimmed by 4 bases and 0 bases, with 10 bases remaining between them. The CDR3 spans 15 residues. In DNA, the CDR3 is TGTGCCAGCAGCCTAGTGGCCCCAACTAATGAAAAACTGTTTTTT. Translated, it gives CASSLVAPTNEKLFF.

This clone has more than one count but fewer than ten. This chain links TRBV29-1 with TRBJ1-2; D unresolved. The CDR3 consists of 15 residues. Germline V gene data show CDR1 as SQVTM and CDR2 as ANQGSEA. With 2 bases removed from V and 10 bases from J, the gap between germline ends came to 23 bases. Written as DNA, the CDR3 is TGCAGCGTTGAAATTAGCGAGGGTAGAGGTTCGGACTACACCTTC. This codes for CSVEISEGRGSDYTF.

This chain uses TRBV6-2 or TRBV6-3 with TRBJ2-7; maybe TRBD2 (6 bases). Trimming stripped 2 bases from V and 0 bases from J, with 14 bases between. The germline gives CDR1 MNHEY, CDR2 SVGEGT. The CDR3 totals 16 residues. The CDR3 spells CASSYDGSGFSYEQYF. The CDR3 DNA sequence: TGTGCCAGCAGTTACGACGGGAGCGGGTTCTCCTACGAGCAGTACTTC.

The chain has TRBV19 and TRBJ1-3, with D hard to call. Trimming shortened V by 4 bases and J by 0 bases, and 7 bases separated the two germline ends. The CDR3 is made up of 14 amino acids. Germline values: CDR1 LNHDA, CDR2 SQIVND (reference sequence). The CDR3 here is CASSNPTSGNTIYF. DNA for the CDR3: TGTGCCAGTAGTAACCCTACCTCTGGAAACACCATATATTTT. Filled out from reference TRBV19 and TRBJ1-3, the complete variable domain reads DGGITQSPKYLFRKEGQNVTLSCEQNLNHDAMYWYRQDPGQGLRLIYYSQIVNDFQKGDIAEGYSVSREKKESFPLTVTSAQKNPTAFYLCASSNPTSGNTIYFGEGSWLTVV.

The gene calls are TRBV2 and TRBJ2-5; no definite D call. From germline, CDR1 is SNHLY and CDR2 FYNNEI. CDR3 size: 14 residues. The V end lost 5 bases, the J end lost 4 bases, and 14 bases lay between the germline ends. CDR3 nucleotide sequence: TGTGCCAGCAGTACCACAGCCTGGGGAGAGACCCAGTACTTC. Its translation: CASSTTAWGETQYF.

This clone was seen a single time. The rearrangement uses TRBV6-5 and TRBJ1-6; 7 positions agree with TRBD1. Per germline, CDR1 MNHEY and CDR2 SVGAGI. The CDR3 totals 14 residues. The trim removed 6 bases at V and 8 bases at J, leaving 7 bases unmatched. This CDR3 reads CASRRDSDYSPLHF. The CDR3 DNA reads as TGTGCCAGCAGGAGGGACAGCGATTATTCACCCCTCCACTTT.

This clone appeared a single time. The gene calls are TRBV28 and TRBJ2-7; D unresolved. CDR1 MDHEN and CDR2 SYDVKM come from the germline V gene. V lost 4 bases, J lost 6 bases, and 10 bases lay in between. This CDR3 is 12 amino acids long. The CDR3 sequence: CASSSTSGEQYF. Here the CDR3 DNA reads TGTGCCAGCAGTTCCACTTCGGGCGAGCAGTACTTC.